Listed here are 32 T cell receptor beta chains from one sample, sequenced in a study of CD8 T cells in Susac syndrome. RNA totalling about 0.45 to 1 ug underwent reverse transcription with random hexamers. TCRdb reanalysed the immunoSEQ multiplex PCR reads using MiXCR and keeps one entry per CDR3 protein. Among some 47,000 distinct CDR3 sequences, 80% to 95% were seen once, and the ten largest hold around 0.43%. Specimen: CD8+ T cells from PBMCs. The receptor set was obtained from a human donor in good health.

This rearrangement joins TRBV29-1 to TRBJ1-2; 11 bases fit TRBD1. Germline V gives CDR1 SQVTM, CDR2 ANQGSEA. The CDR3 spans 13 residues. Trimming took 4 bases from V and 8 from J; bases not matched to a gene: 6. CDR3 residues: CSVGQGQGDGYTF. The CDR3 region has the DNA TGCAGCGTTGGGCAGGGACAGGGGGACGGCTACACCTTC.

This chain links TRBV5-1 with TRBJ2-7; the match to TRBD1 covers 11 bases. This CDR3 region has 14 residues. Unmatched junction bases numbered 5, after V lost 4 bases and J lost 5 bases. The germline CDR1 and CDR2 sequences are SGHRS and YFSETQ. The CDR3: CASSLTGQGDEQYF. CDR3 DNA sequence: TGCGCCAGCAGCCTAACGGGACAGGGGGACGAGCAGTACTTC.

The rearrangement uses TRBV7-8 and TRBJ2-1, with TRBD2 matching over 10 bases. V was clipped by 3 bases and J by 5 bases; unmatched bases: 7. Germline V CDR1 and CDR2: SGHVS, FQNEAQ. This CDR3 is built from 16 residues. CDR3 amino acids: CASSFSGTSDDNEQFF. The CDR3 region has the DNA TGTGCCAGCAGCTTTTCCGGGACTAGCGATGACAATGAGCAGTTCTTC.

The chain joins TRBV4-3 to TRBJ2-5; TRBD2 matches at 10 bases. The trim removed 5 bases at V and 4 bases at J, leaving 13 bases unmatched. CDR3 size: 17 residues. Germline values: CDR1 LGHNA, CDR2 YSLEER. The CDR3 DNA follows: TGCGCCAGCAGCACGGACCTAGCGGGAGTAGGGGGAGAGACCCAGTACTTC. Translated, it gives CASSTDLAGVGGETQYF.

CDR3 residues: CASSLWELNQPQHF. CDR3 coding DNA: TGTGCCAGCAGTTTGTGGGAGCTCAATCAGCCCCAGCATTTT. The chain recombines TRBV12-3 or TRBV12-4 with TRBJ1-5; D ambiguous. With 3 bases removed from V and 3 bases from J, the gap between germline ends came to 9 bases. This CDR3 has 14 amino acids.

V and J are TRBV6-2 or TRBV6-3 and TRBJ2-7; 8 nucleotides align to TRBD1. The length of the CDR3 is 16 residues. The germline gives CDR1 MNHEY, CDR2 SVGEGT. V was clipped by 7 bases and J by 5 bases; unmatched bases: 16. The CDR3 coding sequence is TGTGCCAGCACCCAGCAGCCAGGGGGCCCTCCTCACGAGCAGTACTTC. Protein sequence: CASTQQPGGPPHEQYF.

The V call is TRBV6-1, the J call TRBJ1-1; possibly TRBD1 for D (6 bases). Between the trimmed V and J ends, which lost 4 bases and 0 bases, there was a span of 15 bases. CDR1 MNHNS and CDR2 SASEGT come from the germline V gene. The CDR3 has 16 residues. The CDR3 sequence is CASSVFWTVMNTEAFF. In nucleotides, the CDR3 is TGTGCCAGCAGTGTCTTCTGGACAGTCATGAACACTGAAGCTTTCTTT.

V is TRBV4-1 and J is TRBJ2-1; D remains ambiguous. V lost 0 bases, J lost 6 bases, and 9 bases lay in between. This CDR3 is 14 amino acids long. Germline V CDR1 and CDR2: MGHRA, YSYEKL. CDR3 nucleotide sequence: TGCGCCAGCAGCCAAGAACAAGCGTCCAATGAGCAGTTCTTC. Encoded protein: CASSQEQASNEQFF.

The chain carries TRBV4-3 and TRBJ1-1; TRBD1 is a possible D gene (5 bases). The V and J ends lost 0 bases and 1 base respectively, with 15 bases between them. Germline values: CDR1 LGHNA, CDR2 YSLEER. The CDR3 is 17 amino acids. As DNA, the CDR3 is TGCGCCAGCAGCCAAGATCAACCGGGACTGAAGAACACTGAAGCTTTCTTT. This gives the protein CASSQDQPGLKNTEAFF.

The chain links TRBV20-1 to TRBJ2-3, with D perhaps matching TRBD2 (5 bases). Trimming took off 0 bases at V and 6 bases at J, with 19 bases between the two ends. There are 16 residues in the CDR3. Germline V gives CDR1 DFQATT, CDR2 SNEGSKA (reference sequence). CDR3 sequence: CSARDRGSLTVDTQYF. The CDR3 DNA reads TGCAGTGCTAGAGATCGTGGGAGTCTAACTGTGGATACGCAGTATTTT.

The rearrangement links TRBV5-1 to TRBJ2-7, with 13 bases fitting TRBD2. The CDR3 has 15 amino acids. The junction had 6 bases not matched to a gene; V was cut back by 4 bases and J by 5 bases. CDR1 and CDR2 from the germline V gene are SGHRS and YFSETQ. DNA of the CDR3: TGCGCCAGCAGCCCTGGACTAGCGGGAGCCCACGAGCAGTACTTC. Its protein is CASSPGLAGAHEQYF.

This clonotype appeared a single time. The rearrangement links TRBV14 to TRBJ2-7, with a weak D call TRBD2 (5 bases). The V end lost 5 bases, the J end lost 1 base, and 9 bases lay between the germline ends. CDR3 size: 13 residues. Germline V gene lookup returns CDR1 SGHDN and CDR2 FVKESK. DNA for the CDR3: TGTGCCAGCAGCATCCGGGGTTCCTACGAGCAGTACTTC. This translates into CASSIRGSYEQYF. Combining the CDR3 with reference TRBV14 and TRBJ2-7 gives the whole variable domain EAGVTQFPSHSVIEKGQTVTLRCDPISGHDNLYWYRRVMGKEIKFLLHFVKESKQDESGMPNNRFLAERTGGTYSTLKVQPAELEDSGVYFCASSIRGSYEQYFGPGTRLTVT.

The chain recombines TRBV30 with TRBJ1-1, with TRBD1 as a possible D gene (6 bases). The CDR3 has 13 amino acids. Germline CDR1 GTSNPN, CDR2 SVGIG (reference sequence). The ends were cut back, 5 bases at V and 5 bases at J, with 15 bases in the middle. The DNA of the CDR3 is TGTGCCTGGTCGGTGGGGGGGGCAACTGAAGCTTTCTTT. Translating gives CAWSVGGATEAFF.

The chain uses TRBV19 and TRBJ1-1, with D possibly being TRBD1 (5 bases). Germline V lookup: CDR1 LNHDA, CDR2 SQIVND (reference sequence). Trimming stripped 7 bases from V and 1 base from J, with 28 bases between. This CDR3 spans 19 amino acids. In nucleotides, the CDR3 is TGTGCCAGTAAGCCCTCTCCGGCAGGGCCAACTTCGGGGAACACTGAAGCTTTCTTT. The encoded protein is CASKPSPAGPTSGNTEAFF.

The rearrangement links TRBV7-9 to TRBJ2-7; 11 bases fit TRBD1. Germline assignment: CDR1 SEHNR and CDR2 FQNEAQ (reference sequence). The CDR3 length is 15 residues. The V and J ends lost 5 bases and 4 bases, in that order; junction bases with no gene match: 7. The CDR3 nucleotides read TGTGCCAGCAGCCTCGGACAGGGGGCTAAGTACGAGCAGTACTTC. It codes for CASSLGQGAKYEQYF.

The gene calls are TRBV30 and TRBJ2-2; no definite D call. From germline, CDR1 is GTSNPN and CDR2 SVGIG (reference sequence). Trimming pared 3 bases from V and 1 base from J, leaving 6 bases between. The CDR3 is 13 amino acids. CDR3: CAWSQVNTGELFF. The CDR3 DNA is TGTGCCTGGAGCCAGGTGAACACCGGGGAGCTGTTTTTT.

CDR3 in DNA: TGTGCCAGCAAGGTTGTCGCGGGACAGTACGAGCAGTACTTC. The encoded protein is CASKVVAGQYEQYF. This chain links TRBV12-3 or TRBV12-4 with TRBJ2-7; D may be TRBD1 (7 bases). V shed 7 bases and J shed 4 bases, with 17 bases lying between them. The CDR3 totals 14 residues.

The chain couples TRBV28 to TRBJ1-5; D possibly corresponds to TRBD1 (5 bases). CDR3 length: 15 residues. The germline V gene encodes CDR1 MDHEN and CDR2 SYDVKM. The germline V and J ends were trimmed by 4 bases and 0 bases, with 10 bases remaining between them. This CDR3 is CASSWAGDSNQPQHF. The CDR3 DNA reads as TGTGCCAGCAGTTGGGCGGGGGATAGCAATCAGCCCCAGCATTTT. The entire variable domain, with the rest obtained from reference TRBV28 and TRBJ1-5, is as follows: DVKVTQSSRYLVKRTGEKVFLECVQDMDHENMFWYRQDPGLGLRLIYFSYDVKMKEKGDIPEGYSVSREKKERFSLILESASTNQTSMYLCASSWAGDSNQPQHFGDGTRLSIL.

The rearrangement links TRBV7-7 to TRBJ1-4; unclear D gene. The CDR3 sequence is 18 residues long. Per the germline V gene, CDR1 is SSHAT and CDR2 is FNYEAQ (reference sequence). Trimming removed 0 bases at V and 0 bases at J, with 14 bases between. Here the CDR3 reads CASSLAPWDSATNEKLFF. The CDR3 DNA sequence: TGTGCCAGCAGCTTAGCGCCTTGGGATTCTGCAACTAATGAAAAACTGTTTTTT.

The chain couples TRBV20-1 to TRBJ2-5; 10 nucleotides match TRBD2. This CDR3 is built from 17 residues. Looked up from germline, CDR1 is DFQATT and CDR2 is SNEGSKA (reference sequence). Trimming took 0 bases from V and 5 from J; bases not matched to a gene: 12. The CDR3 sequence is CSARDAVAGGGWETQYF. In DNA form, the CDR3 reads TGCAGTGCTAGAGATGCGGTAGCGGGAGGTGGTTGGGAGACCCAGTACTTC.

The chain recombines TRBV25-1 with TRBJ2-7; possibly TRBD1 for D (5 bases). Germline CDR1 and CDR2: MGHDK and SYGVNS. The CDR3 has 11 residues. The V and J ends lost 5 bases and 6 bases respectively, with 8 bases between them. The CDR3 DNA reads TGTGCCAGCAGTTTGGGGCCCGAGCAGTACTTC. It is translated as CASSLGPEQYF.

The chain uses TRBV5-1 and TRBJ2-7; 16 positions match TRBD2. CDR3 length equals 19 residues. Losses at the gene ends were 4 bases for V and 0 bases for J; bases not matched to a gene: 10. Germline CDR1 SGHRS, CDR2 YFSETQ. The CDR3 DNA is TGCGCCAGCAGCCTTCCCGGGACTAGCGGGAGGGTACCCTCCTACGAGCAGTACTTC. Its protein is CASSLPGTSGRVPSYEQYF.

The chain combines TRBV7-9 with TRBJ2-1; possibly TRBD1 or TRBD2 for D (5 bases each). The CDR3 covers 16 residues. The ends were cut back, 5 bases at V and 6 bases at J, with 20 bases in the middle. Germline assignment: CDR1 SEHNR and CDR2 FQNEAQ (reference sequence). CDR3 coding DNA: TGTGCCAGCAGCATACCCCCGGGACGCCTTTCCAATGAGCAGTTCTTC. This encodes CASSIPPGRLSNEQFF.

The CDR3 reads CASSLFPGQGASYNEQFF. CDR3 DNA: TGTGCCAGCAGCTTATTTCCGGGACAGGGGGCCTCCTACAATGAGCAGTTCTTC. The chain recombines TRBV7-2 with TRBJ2-1; 12 bases map to TRBD1. Germline trimming cut 2 bases from V and 0 bases from J; bases unmatched to any gene: 5. The CDR3 spans 18 residues. Germline CDR1 SGHTA, CDR2 FQGNSA.

This chain joins TRBV5-1 and TRBJ2-1; TRBD1 agrees at 10 bases. Germline CDR1 reads SGHRS; CDR2 reads YFSETQ. The CDR3 length is 13 residues. With V trimmed by 3 bases and J by 8 bases, 2 bases remained unmatched. CDR3 loop: CASSWTGGDEQFF. As DNA, the CDR3 is TGCGCCAGCAGCTGGACAGGGGGGGATGAGCAGTTCTTC.

The chain couples TRBV11-2 to TRBJ2-7; D is unclear. V was clipped by 4 bases and J by 2 bases, with 6 bases between them. Germline V gene lookup returns CDR1 SGHAT and CDR2 FQNNGV. The CDR3 has 12 residues. The CDR3 DNA reads as TGTGCCAGCAGCTCCCCGCCCTACGAGCAGTACTTC. It is translated as CASSSPPYEQYF.

The chain uses TRBV30 and TRBJ2-1, with 8 bases matching TRBD2. CDR1 and CDR2 from the germline V gene are GTSNPN and SVGIG (reference sequence). V gave up 5 bases and J gave up 13 bases; unmatched junction bases: 10. This CDR3 is 12 amino acids long. The CDR3 spells CAWVQLADPQFF. The CDR3 DNA sequence: TGTGCCTGGGTACAACTAGCGGATCCTCAGTTCTTC.

The J gene is TRBJ2-2, the V gene TRBV19; no definite D call. CDR3 length equals 13 residues. The V gene lost 3 bases and the J gene lost 11 bases, with 13 bases spanning the gap. CDR1 and CDR2 from the germline V gene are LNHDA and SQIVND (reference sequence). This CDR3 reads CASSIMIVGELFF. DNA for the CDR3: TGTGCCAGTAGTATTATGATTGTTGGCGAGCTGTTTTTT.

The rearrangement joins TRBV4-1 to TRBJ2-1, with D unclear. The CDR3 runs 13 residues. V dropped 3 bases and J dropped 7 bases, with 10 bases sitting between them. From germline, CDR1 is MGHRA and CDR2 YSYEKL. The chain's CDR3 is CASSQTSVNEQFF. CDR3 coding DNA: TGCGCCAGCAGCCAGACGAGCGTGAATGAGCAGTTCTTC.

DNA of the CDR3: TGCGCCAGCAGCTCGACAGGGGGGGCCTACGAGCAGTACTTC. Translating it yields CASSSTGGAYEQYF. V and J are TRBV5-1 and TRBJ2-7; 9 bases are shared with TRBD1. The CDR3 is 14 residues long. Losses at the gene ends were 3 bases for V and 2 bases for J; bases not matched to a gene: 3. Germline CDR1 reads SGHRS; CDR2 reads YFSETQ. The entire variable domain, with the rest obtained from reference TRBV5-1 and TRBJ2-7, is as follows: KAGVTQTPRYLIKTRGQQVTLSCSPISGHRSVSWYQQTPGQGLQFLFEYFSETQRNKGNFPGRFSGRQFSNSRSEMNVSTLELGDSALYLCASSSTGGAYEQYFGPGTRLTVT.

This sequence joins TRBV5-4 and TRBJ2-1; 7 bases align to TRBD2. The CDR3 length is 16 residues. Germline assignment: CDR1 SGHNT and CDR2 YYREEE (reference sequence). The junction had 9 bases not matched to a gene; V was cut back by 4 bases and J by 2 bases. CDR3 residues: CASSGGGGGAYNEQFF. The CDR3 nucleotides read TGTGCCAGCAGCGGGGGGGGTGGCGGGGCCTACAATGAGCAGTTCTTC. The complete variable domain, with remaining parts taken from reference TRBV5-4 and TRBJ2-1, reads ETGVTQSPTHLIKTRGQQVTLRCSSQSGHNTVSWYQQALGQGPQFIFQYYREEENGRGNFPPRFSGLQFPNYSSELNVNALELDDSALYLCASSGGGGGAYNEQFFGPGTRLTVL.

V gene TRBV5-1 combines with J gene TRBJ2-3; the match to TRBD2 covers 8 bases. Trimming cost V 1 base and J 0 bases; bases outside gene matches: 1. This CDR3 has 15 residues. CDR1 is SGHRS and CDR2 is YFSETQ in the germline V gene. DNA of the CDR3: TGCGCCAGCAGCTTGCGCGGGGGGAGCACAGATACGCAGTATTTT. Its translation is CASSLRGGSTDTQYF.